The 10 T cell receptor beta chains below all came from one sample that was sequenced in a study of a mutant IDH1 vaccine in newly diagnosed glioma. Here immunoSEQ multiplex PCR was the method, and the copy in TCRdb shows in-frame clones only, minus some. Altogether fewer than 35,000 clones are present, roughly three fifths being singletons, with the ten largest covering 8% to 13%. As for time point: week 5, during vaccination. A single vaccine dose contained 300 ug of mutant IDH1 20-mer peptide, and topical imiquimod was used with it. These TCRs are of unknown antigen specificity. The sequenced sample was PBMCs, obtained from a glioma patient whose treatment included an IDH1 peptide vaccine. These TCRs come from a woman aged 18-29 years with glioma.

The V call is TRBV15, the J call TRBJ2-5, with D possibly called TRBD1 or TRBD2 (5 bases each). Germline V CDR1 and CDR2: LNHNV, YYDKDF (reference sequence). CDR3 length: 14 residues. The ends were cut back, 5 bases at V and 7 bases at J, with 17 bases in the middle. The CDR3 loop reads CATSEGRTAMTQYF. CDR3 coding DNA: TGTGCCACCAGCGAGGGACGGACTGCTATGACCCAGTACTTC.

The V and J genes are TRBV19 and TRBJ1-2; TRBD1 aligns across 9 bases. V lost 4 bases to trimming and J lost 6 bases; unmatched junction nucleotides: 9. This CDR3 comprises 15 residues. Looked up from germline, CDR1 is LNHDA and CDR2 is SQIVND (reference sequence). In DNA, the CDR3 is TGTGCCAGTAGTAGGATTGGACAGGGGATTGATGGCTACACCTTC. Its translation is CASSRIGQGIDGYTF.

A few counts support this clone. This chain links TRBV10-3 with TRBJ2-1, with D unclear. Germline CDR1 ENHRY, CDR2 SYGVKD. There are 15 residues in the CDR3. The V gene lost 3 bases and the J gene lost 3 bases, with 12 bases spanning the gap. The CDR3: CAISDTAVNYNEQFF. CDR3 nucleotide sequence: TGTGCCATCAGTGATACGGCAGTGAACTACAATGAGCAGTTCTTC.

This clone was picked up a small number of times. The V gene is TRBV5-1, the J gene TRBJ2-5; D gene unclear. The V gene lost 0 bases and the J gene lost 1 base, with 4 bases spanning the gap. This CDR3 region has 13 residues. Germline CDR1 reads SGHRS; CDR2 reads YFSETQ. The CDR3 sequence is CASSLGAQETQYF. The CDR3 DNA reads TGCGCCAGCAGCTTGGGGGCCCAAGAGACCCAGTACTTC.

This clone was counted between two and nine times. This rearrangement joins TRBV6-1 to TRBJ1-1; tentatively, D is TRBD1 (5 bases). The CDR3 runs 13 residues. The V end lost 1 base, the J end lost 5 bases, and 8 bases lay between the germline ends. Per the germline V gene, CDR1 is MNHNS and CDR2 is SASEGT. CDR3 loop: CASSEGGRTEAFF. Written as DNA, the CDR3 is TGTGCCAGCAGTGAAGGGGGGAGAACTGAAGCTTTCTTT.

This chain joins TRBV5-1 and TRBJ2-5, with 11 positions matching TRBD1. The length of the CDR3 is 15 residues. The V gene end was trimmed by 0 bases and the J gene end by 4 bases; junction bases not matched to a gene: 2. CDR1 is SGHRS and CDR2 is YFSETQ in the germline V gene. Here the CDR3 reads CASSLEGTGGETQYF. The CDR3 DNA reads TGCGCCAGCAGCTTGGAAGGGACAGGGGGAGAGACCCAGTACTTC.

The chain employs TRBV5-8 and TRBJ1-5, with TRBD1 matching over 10 bases. This CDR3 region has 19 residues. Germline CDR1 SGHTS, CDR2 YDEGEE. With 0 bases clipped from V and 1 base from J, the junction kept 10 bases outside the gene matches. The CDR3, as DNA: TGTGCCAGCAGCTTGGCCTGGGGCGACAGGGGGCGAAGCAATCAGCCCCAGCATTTT. Translating it yields CASSLAWGDRGRSNQPQHF.

This clone was seen once. This chain links TRBV19 with TRBJ2-3, with 8 bases identical to TRBD1. The CDR3 is 14 amino acids. Germline values: CDR1 LNHDA, CDR2 SQIVND (reference sequence). The ends lost 3 bases at V and 8 bases at J; junction bases unmatched: 7. The CDR3 DNA reads TGTGCCAGTAGTATGGGTCAGGGGGCAAGTACGCAGTATTTT. This sequence encodes CASSMGQGASTQYF.

The CDR3 spells CSVAGTSGTDTQYF. As DNA, the CDR3 is TGCAGCGTTGCTGGGACTAGCGGTACAGATACGCAGTATTTT. This chain uses TRBV29-1 with TRBJ2-3; the match to TRBD2 covers 11 bases. CDR1 SQVTM and CDR2 ANQGSEA come from the germline V gene. The CDR3 has 14 residues. Germline trimming cut 4 bases from V and 3 bases from J; bases unmatched to any gene: 3.

The chain employs TRBV6-5 and TRBJ1-2, with D uncertain. The CDR3 loop spans 11 amino acids. Trimming took off 8 bases at V and 5 bases at J, with 9 bases between the two ends. Germline V gene sequence: CDR1 MNHEY, CDR2 SVGAGI. The CDR3 spells CASPGRYGYTF. The DNA for the CDR3 is TGTGCCAGCCCGGGGAGGTATGGCTACACCTTC.